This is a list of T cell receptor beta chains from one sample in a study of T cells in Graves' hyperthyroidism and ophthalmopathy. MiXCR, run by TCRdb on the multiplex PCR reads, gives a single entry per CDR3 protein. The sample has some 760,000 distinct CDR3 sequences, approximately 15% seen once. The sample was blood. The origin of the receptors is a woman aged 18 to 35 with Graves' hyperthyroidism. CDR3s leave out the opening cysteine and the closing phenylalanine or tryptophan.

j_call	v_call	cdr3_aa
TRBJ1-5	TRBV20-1	SATTWSNQPQH
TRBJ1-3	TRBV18	ASSPTMGQGNTIY
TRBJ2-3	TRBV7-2	ASSKGGHLTDTQY
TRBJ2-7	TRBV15	ATSRSLGTGNEQY
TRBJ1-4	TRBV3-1	ASSPTRPGQRGNEKLF
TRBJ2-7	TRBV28	ASSEWTSGTGEQY
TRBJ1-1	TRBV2	ASLGSTLNTEAF
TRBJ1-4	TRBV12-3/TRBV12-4	ASSGGVANEKLF
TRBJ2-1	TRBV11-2	ASAGNGAGRSKTYNEQF
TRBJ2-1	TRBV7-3	ASSLRSGRDFVWSYNEQF
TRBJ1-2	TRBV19	ASSMGGAGGYT
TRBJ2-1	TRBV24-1	ATSESGKAAYNEQF
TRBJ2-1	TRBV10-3	ATRTGGSYNEQF
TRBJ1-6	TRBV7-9	ASSLTSGAGRSPLH
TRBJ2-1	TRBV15	ATSRGTGGNEQF
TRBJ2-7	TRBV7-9	ASSSNSARTYEQY
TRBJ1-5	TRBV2	ASIKDREIGNQPQH
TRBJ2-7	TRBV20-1	SATPTGPGSYEQY
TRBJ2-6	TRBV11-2	ASSSNRAGANVLT
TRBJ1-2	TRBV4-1	ASSAAGGTGYT
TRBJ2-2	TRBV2	ASSEEEGYTNTGELF
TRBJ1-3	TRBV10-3	AISESKAGHSGNTIY
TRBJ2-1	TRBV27	ASSLRLAGANEQF
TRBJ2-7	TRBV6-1	ASGEPTGDPFFRDEQY
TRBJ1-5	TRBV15	ATSRGGGDQPQH
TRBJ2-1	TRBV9	ASGRESYNEQF
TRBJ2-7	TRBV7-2	ASSLVSTGGIYEQY
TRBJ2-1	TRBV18	ASSPTSGGSSYNEQF
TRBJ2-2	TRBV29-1	SAKEFTGSSGELF
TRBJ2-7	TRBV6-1	ASRPGTQGSYEQY
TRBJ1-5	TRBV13	ASKLRRVRRNQPQH
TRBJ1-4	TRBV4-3	ASSTRLGTMSEKLF
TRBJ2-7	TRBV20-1	SARDLAGTSYEQY
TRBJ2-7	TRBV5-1	ASSLAPTSGKPYEQY
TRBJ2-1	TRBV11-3	ASSLDGHRSYNEQF
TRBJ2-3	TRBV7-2	ASSLAPAGGSQY
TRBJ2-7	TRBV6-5	ASSLTENSYEQY